These 3 T cell receptor beta chains originate from one sample sequenced in a study of blood T cell repertoires in COVID-19. Generated by immunoSEQ multiplex PCR, the TCRdb table keeps only in-frame clones and is missing some. The sample consists of some 99,000 clones, over 80% of them appearing once. Sequenced: peripheral blood. These receptors came from a woman aged 55-69 years with acute or convalescent COVID-19.

CDR3 sequence (DNA): TGTGCCACCTCGCCCAGGACTAGCGTTTCGGGCGAGCAGTACTTC. Protein sequence: CATSPRTSVSGEQYF. V is TRBV24-1 and J is TRBJ2-7, with 9 bases identical to TRBD2. In germline, CDR1 is KGHDR, CDR2 SFDVKD. This CDR3 is 15 amino acids long. Losses at the gene ends were 9 bases for V and 6 bases for J; bases not matched to a gene: 14.

The chain is built from TRBV19 and TRBJ1-2; D call uncertain. Germline V gene sequence: CDR1 LNHDA, CDR2 SQIVND (reference sequence). V lost 7 bases to trimming and J lost 4 bases, with 7 bases between them. This CDR3 is 11 amino acids long. The chain's CDR3 is CASNTGYGYTF. CDR3 bases: TGTGCCAGTAACACGGGCTATGGCTACACCTTC.

V usage is TRBV3-1 (or the pseudogene TRBV3-2) and J usage is TRBJ2-5; D perhaps matches TRBD1 (5 bases). Trimming pared 2 bases from V and 5 bases from J, leaving 9 bases between. The CDR3 sequence is 13 residues long. Germline CDR1 LGHDT, CDR2 YNNKEL (reference sequence). The chain's CDR3 is CASSQSQGETQYF. The CDR3 coding sequence is TGTGCCAGCAGCCAAAGCCAGGGTGAGACCCAGTACTTC.